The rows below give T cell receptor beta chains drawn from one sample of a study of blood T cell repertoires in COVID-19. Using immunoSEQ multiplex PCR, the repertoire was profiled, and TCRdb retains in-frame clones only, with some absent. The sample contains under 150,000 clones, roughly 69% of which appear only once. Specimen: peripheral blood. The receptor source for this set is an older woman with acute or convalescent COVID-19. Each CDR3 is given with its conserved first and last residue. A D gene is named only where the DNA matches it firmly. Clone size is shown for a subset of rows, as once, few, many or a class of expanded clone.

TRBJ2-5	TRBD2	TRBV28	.	TGTGCCAGCAGTACGAGGACTAGCGGGTACCAAGAGACCCAGTACTTC	CASSTRTSGYQETQYF
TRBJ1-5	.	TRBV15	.	TGTGCCACCAGCAGAGCCTCGGGGTATCAGCCCCAGCATTTT	CATSRASGYQPQHF
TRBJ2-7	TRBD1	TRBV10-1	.	TGCGCCAGCAGTGTCGGGACAGGGGGCGAGCAGTACTTC	CASSVGTGGEQYF
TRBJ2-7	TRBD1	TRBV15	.	TGTGCCACCAGCAGAGTAGTGGACAGGCCCCAGTACTTC	CATSRVVDRPQYF
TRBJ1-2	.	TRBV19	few	TGTGCCAGTAGTGGGGCGTATGAGAAGAGGGGCTACACCTTC	CASSGAYEKRGYTF
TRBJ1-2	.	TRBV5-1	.	TGCGCCAGCAGCTTGGATGGCCAGGTCTCCTATGGCTACACCTTC	CASSLDGQVSYGYTF
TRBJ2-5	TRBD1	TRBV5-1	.	TGCGCCAGCAGCTTGGGAGGACAGGTATCAGTTGGGGAGACCCAGTACTTC	CASSLGGQVSVGETQYF
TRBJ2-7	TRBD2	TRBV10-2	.	TGCGCCAGCAGAGGGGTAGCGGGTCGTACCTACGAGCAGTACTTC	CASRGVAGRTYEQYF
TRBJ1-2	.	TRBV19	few	TGTGCCAGTAGTGTTCAGGGTTCGTATGGCTACACCTTC	CASSVQGSYGYTF
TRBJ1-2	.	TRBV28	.	TGTGCCAGCAGTTTTAACTCTGCGAACTATGGCTACACCTTC	CASSFNSANYGYTF